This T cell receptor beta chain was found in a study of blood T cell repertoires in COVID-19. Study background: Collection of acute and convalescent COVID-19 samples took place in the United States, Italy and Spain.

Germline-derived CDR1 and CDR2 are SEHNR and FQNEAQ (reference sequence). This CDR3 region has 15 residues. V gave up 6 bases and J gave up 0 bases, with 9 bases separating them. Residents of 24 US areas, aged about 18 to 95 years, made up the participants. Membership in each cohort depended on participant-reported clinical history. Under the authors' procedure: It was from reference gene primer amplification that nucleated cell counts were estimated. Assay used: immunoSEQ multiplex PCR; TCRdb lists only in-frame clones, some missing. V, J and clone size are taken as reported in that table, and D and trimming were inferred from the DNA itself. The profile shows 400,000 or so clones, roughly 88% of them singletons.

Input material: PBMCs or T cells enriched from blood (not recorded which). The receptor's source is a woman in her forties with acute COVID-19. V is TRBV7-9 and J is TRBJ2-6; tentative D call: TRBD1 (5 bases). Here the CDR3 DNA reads TGTGCCAGCAGTGCACAGGACTCTGGGGCCAACGTCCTGACTTTC. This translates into CASSAQDSGANVLTF.